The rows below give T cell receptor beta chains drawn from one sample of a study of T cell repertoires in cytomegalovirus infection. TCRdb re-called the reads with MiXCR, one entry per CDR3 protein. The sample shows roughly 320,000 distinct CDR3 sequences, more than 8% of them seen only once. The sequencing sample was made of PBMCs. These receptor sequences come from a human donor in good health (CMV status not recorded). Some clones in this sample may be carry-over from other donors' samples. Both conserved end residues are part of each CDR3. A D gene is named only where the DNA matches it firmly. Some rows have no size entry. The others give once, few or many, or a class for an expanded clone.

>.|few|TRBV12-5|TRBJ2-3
TGTGCTAGTGGTTACCCCGGGGCCCACACAGATACGCAGTATTTT
CASGYPGAHTDTQYF
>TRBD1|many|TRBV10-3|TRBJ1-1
TGTGCCATCAGTCCGCGTGCGGGCAGGGGGGCTATGAACACTGAAGCTTTCTTT
CAISPRAGRGAMNTEAFF
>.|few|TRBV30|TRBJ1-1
TGTGCCTGGAGTAAGGGTTCTCGAGAAACTGAAGCTTTCTTT
CAWSKGSRETEAFF
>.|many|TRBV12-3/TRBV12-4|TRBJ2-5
TGTGCCAGCAAGCCAATGGGCCTTGTCAGGGGAAATGAGACCCAGTACTTC
CASKPMGLVRGNETQYF
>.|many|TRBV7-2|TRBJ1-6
TGTGCCAGCAGCTCCGGGACGGCCAATTCACCCCTCCACTTT
CASSSGTANSPLHF
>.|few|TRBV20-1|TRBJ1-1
TGCAGTCTCCACACCGGATCGTTGAGCACTGAAGCTTTCTTT
CSLHTGSLSTEAFF
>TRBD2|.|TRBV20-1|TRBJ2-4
TGCAGTGCTTCGGGCCGTAGCGGGAATAGAAACATTCAGTACTTC
CSASGRSGNRNIQYF
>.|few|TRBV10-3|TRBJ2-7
TGTGCCATCAGCCAAGGACAAGAACCCTACGAGCAGTACTTC
CAISQGQEPYEQYF
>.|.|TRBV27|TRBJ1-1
TGTGCCAGCCGGGAGAGGAACACTGAAGCTTTCTTT
CASRERNTEAFF
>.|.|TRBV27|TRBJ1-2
TGTGCCAGCAAGGACAACAACTATGGCTACACCTTC
CASKDNNYGYTF
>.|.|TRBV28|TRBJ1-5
TGTGCCAGCAGTTTATTACAGGCCAATCAGCCCCAGCATTTT
CASSLLQANQPQHF
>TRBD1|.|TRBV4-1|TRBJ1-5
TGCGCCAGCAGCCAAGAGACGGCCAGGGGGGATCAGCCCCAGCATTTT
CASSQETARGDQPQHF
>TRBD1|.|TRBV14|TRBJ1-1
TGTGCCAGCACCCCCGGGACAGGGATAAGAGGCGAAGCTTTCTTT
CASTPGTGIRGEAFF
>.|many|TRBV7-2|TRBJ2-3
TGTGCCAGCAGCCCCCTCCGGTGGGACTTTACAGATACGCAGTATTTT
CASSPLRWDFTDTQYF
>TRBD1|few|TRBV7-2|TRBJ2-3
TGTGCCAGCAGCTTAAAACAGGGGATGACAGATACGCAGTATTTT
CASSLKQGMTDTQYF
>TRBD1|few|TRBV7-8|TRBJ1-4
TGTGCCAGCAGCATCTCCGGGACAGGGTTTGAAAAACTGTTTTTT
CASSISGTGFEKLFF
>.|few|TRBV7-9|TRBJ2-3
TGTGCCAGCAGCACCGGACTAAGTACAGATACGCAGTATTTT
CASSTGLSTDTQYF
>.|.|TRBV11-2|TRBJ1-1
TGTGCCAACAGCCCGCCGCGGGGTTCGACTGAAGCTTTCTTT
CANSPPRGSTEAFF
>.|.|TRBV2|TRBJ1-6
TGTGCCAGCAGTCTGGGCCAGGGCAGTAATTCACCCCTCCACTTT
CASSLGQGSNSPLHF
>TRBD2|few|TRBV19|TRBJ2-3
TGTGCCAGTAGTCGAGCGGGGGGGAAGGGAGATACGCAGTATTTT
CASSRAGGKGDTQYF
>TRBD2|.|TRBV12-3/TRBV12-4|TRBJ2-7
TGTGCCAGCAGTTTATCGGGAGGGCCTTACGAGCAGTACTTC
CASSLSGGPYEQYF
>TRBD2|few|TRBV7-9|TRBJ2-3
TGTGCCAGCAGCTTAAACCCGACTAGCGGCTTAAAGATGGCGCAGTATTTT
CASSLNPTSGLKMAQYF
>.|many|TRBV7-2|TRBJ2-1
TGTGCCAGCTGGGGTGCGGTTGGCTCCTACAATGAGCAGTTCTTC
CASWGAVGSYNEQFF
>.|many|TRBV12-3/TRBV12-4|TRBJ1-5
TGTGCCAGCAGTTTAGGATTGGGCGGGGCTAGGTTGGGCAATCAGCCCCAGCATTTT
CASSLGLGGARLGNQPQHF
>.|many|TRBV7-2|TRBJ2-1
TGTGCCAGCAGGACAACGGGGGGCCCCCCCAATGAGCAGTTCTTC
CASRTTGGPPNEQFF
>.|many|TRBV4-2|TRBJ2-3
TGTGCCAGCAGCCAACAGGGAAGCACAGATACGCAGTATTTT
CASSQQGSTDTQYF
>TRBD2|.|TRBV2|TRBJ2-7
TGTGCCAGCAGCGGAGGACTAGCGGGTATCTCCTACGAGCAGTACTTC
CASSGGLAGISYEQYF
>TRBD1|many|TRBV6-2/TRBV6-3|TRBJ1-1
TGTGCCAGCAGTTCCGGACAGGGGGTCTCTGAAGCTTTCTTT
CASSSGQGVSEAFF
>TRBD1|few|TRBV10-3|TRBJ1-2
TGTGCCATCAGCGCCGGGACAGGGACTGAGGGCTACACCTTC
CAISAGTGTEGYTF
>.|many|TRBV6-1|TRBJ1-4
TGTGCCAGCAGCCCGAGGGGGGCCGCGGAAGCAACTAATGAAAAACTGTTTTTT
CASSPRGAAEATNEKLFF
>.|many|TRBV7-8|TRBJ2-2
TGTGCCAGCAGCTTAGTAGAGGAGGGAGACGGGGAGCTGTTTTTT
CASSLVEEGDGELFF
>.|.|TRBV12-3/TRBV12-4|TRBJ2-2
TGTGCCAGCAGCCTAACACCTACCGGGGAGCTGTTTTTT
CASSLTPTGELFF
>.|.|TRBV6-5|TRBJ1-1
TGTGCCAGCAGTACTCACCCGACAGGTAACACTGAAGCTTTCTTT
CASSTHPTGNTEAFF
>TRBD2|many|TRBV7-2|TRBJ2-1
TGTGCCAGCAGCTTCTCTAGCGGGGGGGCTTGGCTTGAGCAGTTCTTC
CASSFSSGGAWLEQFF
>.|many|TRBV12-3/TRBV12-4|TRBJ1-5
TGTGCCAGCAGTTATACAGGGTTTTGGAATCAGCCCCAGCATTTT
CASSYTGFWNQPQHF
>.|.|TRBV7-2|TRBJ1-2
TGTGCCAGCAGCTTAAGTTCGTCTGGCTACACCTTC
CASSLSSSGYTF
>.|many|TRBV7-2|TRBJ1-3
TGTGCCAGCAGCATACCCGGTGGAAACACCATATATTTT
CASSIPGGNTIYF
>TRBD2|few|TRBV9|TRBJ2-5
TGTGCCAGCAGCGCGACCGGGACTAGGGCGGAAGAGACCCAGTACTTC
CASSATGTRAEETQYF
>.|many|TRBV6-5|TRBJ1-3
TGTGCCAGCAGCCCCCCCCCGGTGGGGGCCCGAAACACCATATATTTT
CASSPPPVGARNTIYF
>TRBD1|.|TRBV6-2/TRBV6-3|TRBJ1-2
TGTGCCAGCAGCCCGGACAGGGGGCATCATGGCTACACCTTC
CASSPDRGHHGYTF
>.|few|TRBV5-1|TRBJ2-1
TGCGCCAGCAGCTTGGACGGGAGAGGTCTCAATGAGCAGTTCTTC
CASSLDGRGLNEQFF
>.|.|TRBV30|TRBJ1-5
TGTGCCTGGAGTTCCTCGGACATGCAGCCCCAGCATTTT
CAWSSSDMQPQHF
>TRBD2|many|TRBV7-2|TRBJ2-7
TGTGCCAGCAGCTTAGCGGGACTAGCGGGAGGGCCCTTCTCCGAGCAGTACTTC
CASSLAGLAGGPFSEQYF
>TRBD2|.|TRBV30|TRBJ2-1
TGTGCCTGGAGTGTGACTAGCGGTTCTGCTGAGCAGTTCTTC
CAWSVTSGSAEQFF
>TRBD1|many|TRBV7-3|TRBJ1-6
TGTGCCAGCAGCCCCAAGGGACAGGGGGCTAATTCACCCCTCCACTTT
CASSPKGQGANSPLHF
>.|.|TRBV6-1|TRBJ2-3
TGTGCCAGCAGTGAAGCGGGGGGGGCCTGGGGCACAGATACGCAGTATTTT
CASSEAGGAWGTDTQYF
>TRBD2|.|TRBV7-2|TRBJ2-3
TGTGCCAGCAGCTTACCACGGGGGGGCAGAGATACGCAGTATTTT
CASSLPRGGRDTQYF